These 10 T cell receptor beta chains were sequenced from one sample in a study of CD8+ T cells in alopecia areata. Reverse transcription of extracted RNA yielded cDNA, which provided the sequencing template. Produced via immunoSEQ multiplex PCR; TCRdb's table is partial and in-frame only. There are approximately 150,000 clones in the sample; about 70% occur only once, and over 9.5% lies in the top ten. The specimen comprised CD8+ T cells sorted from blood, sampled at week 0. The receptors originated from a human donor with alopecia areata.

This clone counts as medium-sized. V is TRBV7-9 and J is TRBJ1-2; D gene unclear. CDR1 and CDR2 (germline): SEHNR, FQNEAQ (reference sequence). CDR3 length: 13 amino acids. Trimming pared 1 base from V and 2 bases from J, leaving 5 bases between. This CDR3 is CASSLGQNYGYTF. Written as DNA, the CDR3 is TGTGCCAGCAGCTTAGGGCAAAACTATGGCTACACCTTC.

The chain uses TRBV13 and TRBJ2-3, with 8 bases that match TRBD2. Looked up from germline, CDR1 is PRHDT and CDR2 is FYEKMQ (reference sequence). J gave up 0 bases and V 0 bases, and 2 bases lay outside the gene matches. This CDR3 spans 16 amino acids. The CDR3 loop reads CASSLGLAESTDTQYF. The CDR3 nucleotides are TGTGCCAGCAGCTTAGGACTAGCGGAGAGCACAGATACGCAGTATTTT.

This rearrangement joins TRBV4-2 to TRBJ2-5; 11 nucleotides line up with TRBD2. Losses at the gene ends were 3 bases for V and 5 bases for J; bases not matched to a gene: 11. The CDR3 sequence is 17 residues long. Germline V CDR1 and CDR2: LGHNA, YNFKEQ. CDR3: CASSHLSGGAAGETQYF. DNA of the CDR3: TGTGCCAGCAGCCACCTTAGCGGGGGGGCCGCGGGGGAGACCCAGTACTTC.

This clone was detected a few times. Other DNA sequences in the same sample also yield this CDR3. The V and J genes are TRBV27 and TRBJ1-6; D unresolved. The CDR3 spans 12 residues. Between the trimmed V and J ends, which lost 3 bases and 7 bases, there was a span of 4 bases. CDR1 is MNHEY and CDR2 is SMNVEV in the germline V gene (reference sequence). CDR3 residues: CASSFGNSPLHF. In nucleotides, the CDR3 is TGTGCCAGCAGTTTCGGGAATTCACCCCTCCACTTT.

The chain combines TRBV29-1 with TRBJ1-2; TRBD1 is a possible D gene (5 bases). The CDR3 runs to 11 residues. Trimming shortened V by 1 base and J by 7 bases, and 7 bases separated the two germline ends. The germline CDR1 and CDR2 sequences are SQVTM and ANQGSEA. CDR3: CSVEVRAGYTF. The CDR3 DNA sequence: TGCAGCGTTGAAGTCAGGGCTGGCTACACCTTC.

This chain links TRBV4-1 with TRBJ1-1; D gene ambiguous. Germline V gives CDR1 MGHRA, CDR2 YSYEKL. CDR3 length: 16 amino acids. V dropped 0 bases and J dropped 2 bases, with 13 bases sitting between them. This CDR3 reads CASSQDPAMINTEAFF. The CDR3 region has the DNA TGCGCCAGCAGCCAAGATCCAGCCATGATTAACACTGAAGCTTTCTTT.

The rearrangement links TRBV4-1 to TRBJ2-7, with 9 bases fitting TRBD1. In germline, CDR1 is MGHRA, CDR2 YSYEKL. The CDR3 is 14 residues long. V dropped 4 bases and J dropped 2; count of bases not matched to a gene: 3. The CDR3 nucleotides read TGCGCCAGCAGCCTCCGGACAGGGGCCTACGAGCAGTACTTC. Its translation is CASSLRTGAYEQYF.

V is TRBV14 and J is TRBJ2-5; D may be TRBD2 (5 bases). This CDR3 has 14 residues. With 1 base removed from V and 5 bases from J, the gap between germline ends came to 11 bases. Per the germline V gene, CDR1 is SGHDN and CDR2 is FVKESK. The CDR3 protein is CASSQVLGEETQYF. The CDR3 DNA reads as TGTGCCAGCAGCCAAGTCCTCGGGGAGGAGACCCAGTACTTC.

The chain recombines TRBV6-5 with TRBJ2-1; D could derive from TRBD1 or TRBD2 (5 bases each). V was trimmed by 0 bases and J by 10 bases, leaving 10 bases between them. Germline V CDR1 and CDR2: MNHEY, SVGAGI. The CDR3 is made up of 13 amino acids. The CDR3, as DNA: TGTGCCAGCAGTTACTCGGGGGACGGAGAGCAGTTCTTC. Encoded protein: CASSYSGDGEQFF.

This clone was found once. The chain recombines TRBV6-1 with TRBJ1-1, with a possible D match to TRBD1 (6 bases). The V gene lost 4 bases and the J gene lost 13 bases, with 22 bases spanning the gap. This CDR3 is 14 amino acids long. CDR1 and CDR2 from the germline V gene are MNHNS and SASEGT. This CDR3 is CASSATGQSGENFF. The DNA for the CDR3 is TGTGCCAGCAGTGCGACAGGCCAAAGCGGTGAGAATTTCTTT.